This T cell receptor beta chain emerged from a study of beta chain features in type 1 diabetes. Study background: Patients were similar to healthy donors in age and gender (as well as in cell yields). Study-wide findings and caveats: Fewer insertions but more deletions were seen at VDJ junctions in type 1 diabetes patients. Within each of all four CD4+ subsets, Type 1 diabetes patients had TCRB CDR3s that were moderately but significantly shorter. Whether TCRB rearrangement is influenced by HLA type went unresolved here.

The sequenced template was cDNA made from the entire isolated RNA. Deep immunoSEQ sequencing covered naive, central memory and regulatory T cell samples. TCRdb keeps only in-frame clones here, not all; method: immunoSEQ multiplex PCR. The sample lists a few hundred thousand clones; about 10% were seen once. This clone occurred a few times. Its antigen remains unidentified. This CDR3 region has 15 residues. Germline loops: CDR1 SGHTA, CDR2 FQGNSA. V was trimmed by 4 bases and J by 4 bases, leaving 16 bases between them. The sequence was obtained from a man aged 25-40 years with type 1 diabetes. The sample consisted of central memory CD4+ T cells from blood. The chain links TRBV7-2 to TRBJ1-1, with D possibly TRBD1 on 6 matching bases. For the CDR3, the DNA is TGTGCCAGCAGCTCAGGAGGGGGAGATATCACTGAAGCTTTCTTT. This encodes CASSSGGGDITEAFF. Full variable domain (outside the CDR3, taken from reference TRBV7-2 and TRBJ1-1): GAGVSQSPSNKVTEKGKDVELRCDPISGHTALYWYRQSLGQGLEFLIYFQGNSAPDKSGLPSDRFSAERTGGSVSTLTIQRTQQEDSAVYLCASSSGGGDITEAFFGQGTRLTVV.